This entry lists 19 T cell receptor beta chains sequenced from one sample in a study of T cell responses to AZD1222 COVID-19 vaccine. Sequencing was performed with immunoSEQ multiplex PCR; in TCRdb, only in-frame clones are kept and a portion is missing. This repertoire shows under 200,000 clones, 85% to 95% found once; its top ten account for roughly 8.4%. Specimen: peripheral blood, collected on day 0 of AZD1222 vaccination. The receptors were sampled from an adult in good health.

This chain joins TRBV5-5 and TRBJ1-1; D gene unclear. This CDR3 region has 13 residues. Trimming pared 0 bases from V and 0 bases from J, leaving 3 bases between. CDR1 and CDR2 (germline): SGHKS, YYEKEE (reference sequence). The CDR3 is CASSLDLNTEAFF. CDR3 in DNA: TGTGCCAGCAGCTTGGACCTGAACACTGAAGCTTTCTTT.

On this clone itself: One end of the junction does not line up with germline, which may come from a read error. The chain employs TRBV6-1 and TRBJ2-7, with 10 bases lining up with TRBD2. Germline assignment: CDR1 MNHNS and CDR2 SASEGT. There are 15 residues in the CDR3. The CDR3 DNA reads as TGTGCCAGCAGTAAAGCGGGGGGGAACTCCTACGAGCAGTACTTC. It encodes CASSKAGGNSYEQYF.

The chain carries TRBV29-1 and TRBJ2-1; 9 positions match TRBD2. Germline V CDR1 and CDR2: SQVTM, ANQGSEA. The CDR3 sequence is 13 residues long. The V gene end was trimmed by 4 bases and the J gene end by 5 bases; junction bases not matched to a gene: 3. CDR3: CSVVAGVDNEQFF. CDR3 coding DNA: TGCAGCGTTGTAGCGGGAGTGGACAATGAGCAGTTCTTC.

The V call is TRBV11-3, the J call TRBJ2-1; 8 nucleotides line up with TRBD2. Looked up from germline, CDR1 is SGHNT and CDR2 is YENEEA. The CDR3 is 15 residues long. The junction had 13 bases not matched to a gene; V was cut back by 5 bases and J by 10 bases. CDR3 in DNA: TGTGCCAGCAGCCCCGGGATAGCGGGATCATGGGAGCAGTTCTTC. Protein: CASSPGIAGSWEQFF.

The J gene is TRBJ1-3, the V gene TRBV6-5; D might be TRBD1 (6 bases). The CDR3 has 14 amino acids. Germline V gene data show CDR1 as MNHEY and CDR2 as SVGAGI. The V end was cut by 4 bases, the J end by 2 bases, with 9 bases between. The CDR3, as DNA: TGTGCCAGCAGTTTCAGGGGCGCTGGAAACACCATATATTTT. It encodes CASSFRGAGNTIYF.

The chain employs TRBV30 and TRBJ2-2; maybe TRBD2 (6 bases). V lost 3 bases and J lost 6, with 8 bases in between. Germline assignment: CDR1 GTSNPN and CDR2 SVGIG (reference sequence). The CDR3 has 12 residues. The CDR3 reads CAWRGGAGELFF. Written as DNA, the CDR3 is TGTGCCTGGAGGGGGGGAGCCGGGGAGCTGTTTTTT.

The chain carries TRBV15 and TRBJ1-4, with TRBD1 matching over 7 bases. Germline lookup yields CDR1 LNHNV and CDR2 YYDKDF (reference sequence). Unmatched junction bases numbered 4, after V lost 3 bases and J lost 0 bases. This CDR3 is built from 16 residues. The CDR3 spells CATSRGRGTTNEKLFF. CDR3 sequence (DNA): TGTGCCACCAGCAGGGGCAGGGGGACAACTAATGAAAAACTGTTTTTT.

This chain links TRBV2 with TRBJ2-3; D uncertain. Germline loops: CDR1 SNHLY, CDR2 FYNNEI. The CDR3 contains 15 residues. V was shortened by 1 base and J by 3 bases, with 11 bases between the two germline ends. CDR3 coding DNA: TGTGCCAGCAGTGAAGTTACTATAGGGACAGATACGCAGTATTTT. Translated: CASSEVTIGTDTQYF.

The chain has TRBV6-5 and TRBJ2-4; no definite D call. The CDR3 is 15 amino acids. V dropped 10 bases and J dropped 1 base, with 17 bases sitting between them. Germline CDR1 MNHEY, CDR2 SVGAGI. CDR3 sequence (DNA): TGTGCCACCTCCCAGAGCATGGGTGCCAAAAACATTCAGTACTTC. Translated: CATSQSMGAKNIQYF.

The chain joins TRBV6-1 to TRBJ1-5; D might be TRBD1 (6 bases). V was pared by 0 bases and J by 2 bases, with 11 bases between. Germline V CDR1 and CDR2: MNHNS, SASEGT. The CDR3 sequence is 16 residues long. Here the CDR3 DNA reads TGTGCCAGCAGTGAAGCCCGGGGGGGCGGCAATCAGCCCCAGCATTTT. Translating gives CASSEARGGGNQPQHF.

The chain carries TRBV7-9 and TRBJ2-3; 10 nucleotides line up with TRBD2. The CDR3 is 17 amino acids. Trimming took 7 bases from V and 2 from J; bases not matched to a gene: 12. The germline CDR1 and CDR2 sequences are SEHNR and FQNEAQ (reference sequence). This chain's CDR3 is CASTKGGLAGVTDTQYF. CDR3 sequence (DNA): TGTGCCAGCACCAAAGGGGGGCTAGCGGGAGTCACAGATACGCAGTATTTT. The full variable domain, rest sourced from reference TRBV7-9 and TRBJ2-3, is DTGVSQNPRHKITKRGQNVTFRCDPISEHNRLYWYRQTLGQGPEFLTYFQNEAQLEKSRLLSDRFSAERPKGSFSTLEIQRTEQGDSAMYLCASTKGGLAGVTDTQYFGPGTRLTVL.

The chain employs TRBV5-1 and TRBJ1-2; the D gene is possibly TRBD1 (5 bases). Germline CDR1 SGHRS, CDR2 YFSETQ. The CDR3 is 15 residues long. V lost 0 bases and J lost 8, with 17 bases in between. CDR3 loop: CASSLEQARRGGYTF. The CDR3 DNA sequence: TGCGCCAGCAGCTTGGAACAGGCCAGGCGAGGGGGCTACACCTTC. The complete variable domain, with remaining parts taken from reference TRBV5-1 and TRBJ1-2, reads KAGVTQTPRYLIKTRGQQVTLSCSPISGHRSVSWYQQTPGQGLQFLFEYFSETQRNKGNFPGRFSGRQFSNSRSEMNVSTLELGDSALYLCASSLEQARRGGYTFGSGTRLTVV.

This clone has ten or more counts. The V gene is TRBV4-2, the J gene TRBJ2-1, with TRBD2 matching 11 bases. The V gene end was trimmed by 0 bases and the J gene end by 10 bases; junction bases not matched to a gene: 2. The CDR3 sequence is 14 residues long. The germline CDR1 and CDR2 sequences are LGHNA and YNFKEQ. The CDR3 reads CASSQEASGREQFF. For the CDR3, the DNA is TGTGCCAGCAGCCAAGAAGCTAGCGGGAGGGAGCAGTTCTTC.

This chain connects TRBV28 to TRBJ1-6; 9 nucleotides agree with TRBD1. The germline gives CDR1 MDHEN, CDR2 SYDVKM. This CDR3 contains 14 residues. V dropped 2 bases and J dropped 9; count of bases not matched to a gene: 2. CDR3 sequence reads: CASSLRDRASPLHF. The CDR3 nucleotides read TGTGCCAGCAGTTTAAGGGACAGGGCTTCACCCCTCCACTTT. Looking up the rest from reference TRBV28 and TRBJ1-6 gives the full variable domain: DVKVTQSSRYLVKRTGEKVFLECVQDMDHENMFWYRQDPGLGLRLIYFSYDVKMKEKGDIPEGYSVSREKKERFSLILESASTNQTSMYLCASSLRDRASPLHFGNGTRLTVT.

V gene TRBV4-1 combines with J gene TRBJ2-7; 10 bases match TRBD1. J lost 6 bases, V lost 0 bases, and 8 bases had no gene match. This CDR3 is 16 amino acids long. The germline V gene encodes CDR1 MGHRA and CDR2 YSYEKL. CDR3 amino acids: CASSQEEGTGAVEQYF. The CDR3 DNA sequence: TGCGCCAGCAGCCAAGAGGAGGGGACAGGGGCTGTCGAGCAGTACTTC.

The chain has TRBV19 and TRBJ1-2; D gene ambiguous. Trimming removed 0 bases at V and 6 bases at J, with 11 bases between. This CDR3 has 14 residues. Germline values: CDR1 LNHDA, CDR2 SQIVND (reference sequence). This CDR3 reads CASSIELSANGYTF. For the CDR3, the DNA is TGTGCCAGTAGTATAGAATTGTCGGCAAATGGCTACACCTTC.

This chain uses TRBV30 with TRBJ2-7; no clear D gene. CDR3 size: 12 residues. Trimming removed 2 bases at V and 5 bases at J, with 10 bases between. Germline V gene data show CDR1 as GTSNPN and CDR2 as SVGIG (reference sequence). CDR3: CAWSPRLDEQYF. CDR3 DNA: TGTGCCTGGAGTCCCCGCCTAGACGAGCAGTACTTC.

The rearrangement joins TRBV6-6 to TRBJ1-6; no reliable D call. CDR3 length: 13 amino acids. Germline lookup yields CDR1 MNHNY and CDR2 SVGAGI (reference sequence). Trimming cost V 4 bases and J 9 bases, with 10 bases left between them. In nucleotides, the CDR3 is TGTGCCAGCAGTTGGGAGGCCCCTTCACCCCTCCACTTT. Translating gives CASSWEAPSPLHF.

This clone was detected once. The chain combines TRBV6-6 with TRBJ2-3; TRBD1 might be the D (6 bases). Trimming took off 0 bases at V and 4 bases at J, with 8 bases between the two ends. Germline CDR1 is MNHNY and CDR2 is SVGAGI (reference sequence). The CDR3 is 14 residues long. The CDR3 DNA reads as TGTGCCAGCAGTTACTCAGGGGGAGCAGATACGCAGTATTTT. It translates to CASSYSGGADTQYF.